This passage covers 31 T cell receptor beta chains from one sample sequenced in a study of T cell repertoires in cytomegalovirus infection. MiXCR, run by TCRdb on the reads, gives a single entry per CDR3 protein. The profile covers roughly 990,000 distinct CDR3 sequences, with roughly 31% appearing a single time and roughly 13% taken by the ten largest. These receptors have no known antigen. Sequencing used cultured CD8+ T cells from PBMCs, obtained from culture after CMV antigen stimulation. These TCRs come from a human donor in good health (CMV status not recorded). Some clones in this sample may be carry-over from other donors' samples.

J is TRBJ2-1 and V is TRBV4-2, with D possibly matching TRBD2 (5 bases). Between the trimmed V and J ends, which lost 1 base and 6 bases, there was a span of 19 bases. CDR3 length: 17 amino acids. CDR1 and CDR2 (germline): LGHNA, YNFKEQ. CDR3: CASSQVLGLEAGNEQFF. DNA of the CDR3: TGTGCCAGCAGCCAAGTATTGGGTCTGGAGGCGGGCAATGAGCAGTTCTTC.

The chain carries TRBV5-6 and TRBJ2-7, with TRBD1 identical over 9 bases. The V segment lost 2 bases and the J segment 3 bases; nucleotides outside the gene matches: 3. Germline CDR1 is SGHDT and CDR2 is YYEEEE. The length of the CDR3 is 14 residues. CDR3 residues: CASSFLDRGYEQYF. The DNA of the CDR3 is TGTGCCAGCAGCTTTTTGGACAGGGGCTACGAGCAGTACTTC.

This clonotype was observed a few times. V is TRBV20-1 and J is TRBJ2-1, with D perhaps TRBD1 or TRBD2 (6 bases each). The CDR3 is made up of 16 amino acids. V lost 0 bases and J lost 2, with 14 bases in between. Germline V CDR1 and CDR2: DFQATT, SNEGSKA (reference sequence). The CDR3 region has the DNA TGCAGTGCTAGAGATCAAGTGGGGGGCCCCTACAATGAGCAGTTCTTC. Translating it yields CSARDQVGGPYNEQFF.

This clonotype has ten or more counts. The chain is built from TRBV11-3 and TRBJ2-3, with 11 bases aligning to TRBD2. The CDR3 runs 14 residues. Germline trimming cut 4 bases from V and 3 bases from J; bases unmatched to any gene: 0. Germline CDR1 reads SGHNT; CDR2 reads YENEEA. In nucleotides, the CDR3 is TGTGCCAGCAGCTGGACTAGCGGGACAGATACGCAGTATTTT. Protein: CASSWTSGTDTQYF.

This clonotype was recorded at least ten times. V gene TRBV7-2 combines with J gene TRBJ2-7, with a tentative D call TRBD1 (5 bases). Germline CDR1 reads SGHTA; CDR2 reads FQGNSA. V was cut by 5 bases and J by 3 bases, with 17 bases left in between. This CDR3 spans 15 amino acids. The chain's CDR3 is CASSQILQGIYEQYF. The CDR3 DNA sequence: TGTGCCAGCAGCCAAATTTTGCAGGGAATCTACGAGCAGTACTTC.

This clonotype turned up a few times. V is TRBV27 and J is TRBJ2-3, with 8 positions matching TRBD2. This CDR3 has 14 residues. V trimming: 4 bases; J trimming: 6 bases; junction bases outside the gene matches: 6. Germline V gene data show CDR1 as MNHEY and CDR2 as SMNVEV (reference sequence). For the CDR3, the DNA is TGTGCCAGCAGTTCGGTAGGCGGGAGGGATACGCAGTATTTT. Its translation: CASSSVGGRDTQYF.

The chain carries TRBV12-3 or TRBV12-4 and TRBJ2-2; D is unresolved. This CDR3 is 15 amino acids long. V was shortened by 2 bases and J by 2 bases, with 9 bases between the two germline ends. The CDR3 bases are TGTGCCAGCAGTTTACGACCCAAAAACACCGGGGAGCTGTTTTTT. This translates into CASSLRPKNTGELFF.

This clonotype was picked up a small number of times. This chain uses TRBV2 with TRBJ1-5, with a tentative D call TRBD1 (5 bases). Per germline, CDR1 SNHLY and CDR2 FYNNEI. CDR3 length: 15 amino acids. Between the trimmed V and J ends, which lost 5 bases and 9 bases, there was a span of 20 bases. In DNA, the CDR3 is TGTGCCAGCAGTCCGCTACAGGAGGAAGAGCCGCCCCAGCATTTT. Its protein is CASSPLQEEEPPQHF.

J is TRBJ2-3 and V is TRBV12-5; TRBD1 matches at 8 bases. CDR3 size: 15 residues. V lost 2 bases to trimming and J lost 4 bases; unmatched junction nucleotides: 5. Germline values: CDR1 LGHNT, CDR2 FRNRAP. The CDR3 DNA reads TGTGCTAGTGGTTTGAGCCAGGGGGCGGCAGATACGCAGTATTTT. This encodes CASGLSQGAADTQYF.

The chain joins TRBV13 to TRBJ1-2; TRBD1 matches 7 bases. V shed 1 base and J 7 bases; nucleotides not matched to a gene: 18. CDR1 and CDR2 from the germline V gene are PRHDT and FYEKMQ (reference sequence). The CDR3 contains 18 residues. The DNA of the CDR3 is TGTGCCAGCAGCTTAGCCCAAAATCCGACAGGGTCCAAGGGTGGCTACACCTTC. The encoded protein is CASSLAQNPTGSKGGYTF.

This clonotype was seen more than once but under ten times. The rearrangement links TRBV7-2 to TRBJ1-6; TRBD1 agrees at 9 bases. From germline, CDR1 is SGHTA and CDR2 FQGNSA. The V gene end was trimmed by 5 bases and the J gene end by 8 bases; junction bases not matched to a gene: 7. This CDR3 region has 15 residues. The CDR3 nucleotides are TGTGCCAGCAGCCGCTACAGGGGGCAGGATTCACCCCTCCACTTT. As protein: CASSRYRGQDSPLHF. Together with reference TRBV7-2 and TRBJ1-6, the CDR3 gives the full variable domain: GAGVSQSPSNKVTEKGKDVELRCDPISGHTALYWYRQSLGQGLEFLIYFQGNSAPDKSGLPSDRFSAERTGGSVSTLTIQRTQQEDSAVYLCASSRYRGQDSPLHFGNGTRLTVT.

The gene calls are TRBV20-1 and TRBJ1-6; D remains unclear. The CDR3 has 16 residues. V gave up 6 bases and J gave up 6 bases, with 21 bases separating them. CDR1 DFQATT and CDR2 SNEGSKA come from the germline V gene (reference sequence). CDR3 sequence (DNA): TGCAGTGCCGGTCCTGAGGGAGCAACGGGTAATTCACCCCTCCACTTT. Encoded protein: CSAGPEGATGNSPLHF.

This sequence joins TRBV4-1 and TRBJ1-5; D is ambiguous. Germline V CDR1 and CDR2: MGHRA, YSYEKL. The CDR3 runs 15 residues. The germline V and J ends were trimmed by 0 bases and 0 bases, with 6 bases remaining between them. The CDR3 DNA follows: TGCGCCAGCAGCCAAGAACAGTATAGCAATCAGCCCCAGCATTTT. This codes for CASSQEQYSNQPQHF.

There are many counts of this clonotype. The V gene is TRBV27, the J gene TRBJ2-3, with 11 bases identical to TRBD2. The V and J ends lost 0 bases and 6 bases, in that order; junction bases with no gene match: 8. CDR1 is MNHEY and CDR2 is SMNVEV in the germline V gene (reference sequence). The CDR3 consists of 17 residues. CDR3 amino acids: CASSLSPGTSGSDTQYF. The CDR3 DNA sequence: TGTGCCAGCAGTTTATCGCCCGGGACTAGCGGCAGTGATACGCAGTATTTT.

A few counts support this clonotype. The chain is built from TRBV6-1 and TRBJ2-3; D may correspond to TRBD1 or TRBD2 (5 bases each). Trimming stripped 2 bases from V and 6 bases from J, with 18 bases between. CDR1 is MNHNS, CDR2 SASEGT, per germline. This CDR3 has 16 residues. Here the CDR3 reads CASSELTGTRDDTQYF. DNA for the CDR3: TGTGCCAGCAGTGAACTTACCGGGACCCGCGATGATACGCAGTATTTT.

This clonotype was counted between two and nine times. The rearrangement uses TRBV6-6 and TRBJ1-1, with D hard to call. Germline-derived CDR1 and CDR2 are MNHNY and SVGAGI (reference sequence). Trimming took off 11 bases at V and 4 bases at J, with 17 bases between the two ends. The CDR3 totals 13 residues. CDR3 DNA sequence: TGTGCCGGCGGGGTGACAAGGTTCACTGAAGCTTTCTTT. Translated, it gives CAGGVTRFTEAFF.

This clonotype was recorded at least ten times. The chain links TRBV7-8 to TRBJ2-7; 7 nucleotides line up with TRBD2. The germline V gene has CDR1 SGHVS and CDR2 FQNEAQ. The CDR3 consists of 17 residues. The V and J ends lost 0 bases and 3 bases, in that order; junction bases with no gene match: 11. The CDR3 DNA follows: TGTGCCAGCAGCTTAGCGCCCGGGAGGACCTCTTACTACGAGCAGTACTTC. Its translation is CASSLAPGRTSYYEQYF. Full variable domain (missing parts from reference TRBV7-8 and TRBJ2-7): GAGVSQSPRYKVAKRGQDVALRCDPISGHVSLFWYQQALGQGPEFLTYFQNEAQLDKSGLPSDRFFAERPEGSVSTLKIQRTQQEDSAVYLCASSLAPGRTSYYEQYFGPGTRLTVT.

The chain couples TRBV6-6 to TRBJ2-6; D perhaps matches TRBD1 (5 bases). Germline CDR1 MNHNY, CDR2 SVGAGI (reference sequence). The CDR3 consists of 15 residues. V lost 6 bases, J lost 3 bases, and 12 bases lay in between. This CDR3 reads CASRPGSIGANVLTF. The CDR3 DNA is TGTGCCAGCAGGCCAGGGTCAATTGGGGCCAACGTCCTGACTTTC.

The chain joins TRBV7-9 to TRBJ1-1; 10 bases line up with TRBD1. Germline lookup yields CDR1 SEHNR and CDR2 FQNEAQ (reference sequence). The CDR3 is made up of 18 amino acids. V was pared by 3 bases and J by 5 bases, with 15 bases of the junction left unmatched. The CDR3 here is CASSFSGTGETWGTEAFF. The CDR3, as DNA: TGTGCCAGCAGCTTTTCCGGGACAGGGGAGACCTGGGGGACTGAAGCTTTCTTT.

The J gene is TRBJ2-3, the V gene TRBV4-3; 10 positions match TRBD2. Germline-derived CDR1 and CDR2 are LGHNA and YSLEER. The CDR3 contains 15 residues. The ends lost 5 bases at V and 2 bases at J; junction bases unmatched: 4. Here the CDR3 DNA reads TGCGCCAGCAGCGGTGGACTAGCGGACACAGATACGCAGTATTTT. Translating gives CASSGGLADTDTQYF.

The gene calls are TRBV5-6 and TRBJ2-7, with 7 bases that match TRBD1. There are 15 residues in the CDR3. Germline lookup yields CDR1 SGHDT and CDR2 YYEEEE. J gave up 3 bases and V 5 bases, and 11 bases lay outside the gene matches. DNA of the CDR3: TGTGCCAGCAGACCTACGACAGGGTTGTTCTACGAGCAGTACTTC. It encodes CASRPTTGLFYEQYF.

This clonotype was seen more than once but under ten times. The chain recombines TRBV6-2 or TRBV6-3 with TRBJ2-1, with D perhaps TRBD1 (6 bases). Germline values: CDR1 MNHEY, CDR2 SVGEGT. Trimming removed 0 bases from V and 3 bases from J, with 12 bases in between. The length of the CDR3 is 16 residues. The CDR3 DNA follows: TGTGCCAGCAGTTACTCGGTCAGGGGATACTACAATGAGCAGTTCTTC. This gives the protein CASSYSVRGYYNEQFF.

This clonotype was observed a single time. This chain uses TRBV6-8 with TRBJ1-3; D is unresolved. This CDR3 has 16 residues. Trimming stripped 2 bases from V and 0 bases from J, with 11 bases between. Germline values: CDR1 MNHGY, CDR2 SAAAGT. Written as DNA, the CDR3 is TGTGCCAGCAGTTACGAGGATAACCCCTCTGGAAACACCATATATTTT. It encodes CASSYEDNPSGNTIYF.

The sample holds many counts of this clonotype. The J gene is TRBJ2-1, the V gene TRBV7-8; 9 bases map to TRBD2. V shed 3 bases and J 6 bases; nucleotides not matched to a gene: 3. The CDR3 covers 14 residues. Germline loops: CDR1 SGHVS, CDR2 FQNEAQ. Here the CDR3 reads CASSFSGGSNEQFF. The DNA of the CDR3 is TGTGCCAGCAGCTTTAGCGGGGGTAGCAATGAGCAGTTCTTC.

This clonotype was recorded many times. The V gene is TRBV28, the J gene TRBJ1-2; the D is unclear. CDR3 length: 15 residues. V lost 7 bases to trimming and J lost 2 bases, with 17 bases between them. CDR1 MDHEN and CDR2 SYDVKM come from the germline V gene. The CDR3 here is CASTLGRSGNYGYTF. The CDR3 DNA reads TGTGCCAGCACCCTAGGACGGTCAGGCAACTATGGCTACACCTTC.

This clonotype was picked up a small number of times. The chain combines TRBV4-2 with TRBJ1-1, with TRBD1 identical over 7 bases. J was trimmed by 3 bases and V by 0 bases; bases with no gene match: 7. CDR1 and CDR2 (germline): LGHNA, YNFKEQ. The CDR3 is 16 amino acids. Here the CDR3 DNA reads TGTGCCAGCAGCCAAGATCTCCCTAGGGGGCACACTGAAGCTTTCTTT. This encodes CASSQDLPRGHTEAFF.

The chain is built from TRBV19 and TRBJ1-4; D possibly corresponds to TRBD1 (6 bases). Germline V lookup: CDR1 LNHDA, CDR2 SQIVND (reference sequence). Deletions cut 11 bases from V and 2 bases from J, with 21 bases between. CDR3 length equals 16 residues. CDR3 amino acids: CAGTWSGGRTNEKLFF. The CDR3, as DNA: TGTGCCGGTACCTGGTCGGGGGGGCGGACTAATGAAAAACTGTTTTTT.

A note on this clonotype: An end of the junction differs from the germline gene, which may be a read error. The gene calls are TRBV7-6 and TRBJ2-3, with 9 bases identical to TRBD2. This CDR3 has 14 residues. CDR1 and CDR2 from the germline V gene are SGHVS and FNYEAQ. The CDR3: CVSSGTSPRDTQYF. The DNA for the CDR3 is TGTGTCAGCAGCGGGACTAGCCCGCGGGATACGCAGTATTTT.

This clonotype was counted between two and nine times. The rearrangement uses TRBV19 and TRBJ2-1, with a possible D match to TRBD1 (5 bases). The length of the CDR3 is 13 residues. V dropped 4 bases and J dropped 5 bases, with 9 bases sitting between them. In germline, CDR1 is LNHDA, CDR2 SQIVND (reference sequence). DNA for the CDR3: TGTGCCAGTAGTACTATAGGGGACAATGAGCAGTTCTTC. Translating it yields CASSTIGDNEQFF.

The chain is built from TRBV4-2 and TRBJ2-2; TRBD1 is a possible D gene (5 bases). This CDR3 has 16 residues. The ends were cut back, 2 bases at V and 5 bases at J, with 15 bases in the middle. CDR1 is LGHNA, CDR2 YNFKEQ, per germline. The CDR3 region is CASSQPPQGGTGELFF. CDR3 DNA sequence: TGTGCCAGCAGCCAACCCCCCCAGGGTGGAACCGGGGAGCTGTTTTTT.

This clonotype was recorded at least ten times. The chain uses TRBV7-6 and TRBJ1-4; a weak D match, TRBD1 (6 bases). Germline-derived CDR1 and CDR2 are SGHVS and FNYEAQ. V lost 4 bases and J lost 8, with 14 bases in between. The CDR3 has 14 amino acids. CDR3 bases: TGTGCCAGCAGCTCCAGGGGAGGCCGCGAAAAACTGTTTTTT. Protein product: CASSSRGGREKLFF.